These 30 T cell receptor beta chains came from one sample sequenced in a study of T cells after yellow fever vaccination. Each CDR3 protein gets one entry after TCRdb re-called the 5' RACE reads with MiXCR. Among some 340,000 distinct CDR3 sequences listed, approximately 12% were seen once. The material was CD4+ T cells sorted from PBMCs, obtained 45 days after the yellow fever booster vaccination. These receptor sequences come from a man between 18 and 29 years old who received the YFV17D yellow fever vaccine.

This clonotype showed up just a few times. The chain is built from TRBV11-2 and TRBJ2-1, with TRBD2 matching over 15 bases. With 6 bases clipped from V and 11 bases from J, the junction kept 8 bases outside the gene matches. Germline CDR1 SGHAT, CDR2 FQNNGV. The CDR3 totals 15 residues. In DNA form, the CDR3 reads TGTGCCAGCAGGCCCGCCGGACTAGCGGGGGGGAAGCAGTTCTTC. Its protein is CASRPAGLAGGKQFF.

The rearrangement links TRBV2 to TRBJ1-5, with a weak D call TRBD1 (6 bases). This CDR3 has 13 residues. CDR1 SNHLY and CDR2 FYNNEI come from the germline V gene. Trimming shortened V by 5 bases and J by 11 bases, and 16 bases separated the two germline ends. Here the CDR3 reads CASSYSREGAQHF. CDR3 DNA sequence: TGTGCCAGCAGTTACAGCAGGGAGGGGGCCCAGCATTTT.

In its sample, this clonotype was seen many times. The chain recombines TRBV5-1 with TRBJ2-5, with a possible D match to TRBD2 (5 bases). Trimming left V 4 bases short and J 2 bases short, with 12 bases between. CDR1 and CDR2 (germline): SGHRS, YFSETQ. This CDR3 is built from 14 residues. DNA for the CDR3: TGCGCCAGCAGCCTGAGCGGCGAGCAAGAGACCCAGTACTTC. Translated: CASSLSGEQETQYF. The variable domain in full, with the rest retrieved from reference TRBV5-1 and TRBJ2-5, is KAGVTQTPRYLIKTRGQQVTLSCSPISGHRSVSWYQQTPGQGLQFLFEYFSETQRNKGNFPGRFSGRQFSNSRSEMNVSTLELGDSALYLCASSLSGEQETQYFGPGTRLLVL.

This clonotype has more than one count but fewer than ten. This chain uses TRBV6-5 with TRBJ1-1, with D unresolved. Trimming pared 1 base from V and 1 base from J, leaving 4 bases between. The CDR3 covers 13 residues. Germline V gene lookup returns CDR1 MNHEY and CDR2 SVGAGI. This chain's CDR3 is CASSYWANTEAFF. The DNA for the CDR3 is TGTGCCAGCAGTTACTGGGCGAACACTGAAGCTTTCTTT.

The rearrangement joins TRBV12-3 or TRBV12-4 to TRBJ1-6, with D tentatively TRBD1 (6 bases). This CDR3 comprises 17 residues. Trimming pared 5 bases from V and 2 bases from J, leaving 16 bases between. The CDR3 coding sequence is TGTGCCAGCAGTACCCGGGGGGCTACGCCCTATAATTCACCCCTCCACTTT. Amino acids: CASSTRGATPYNSPLHF.

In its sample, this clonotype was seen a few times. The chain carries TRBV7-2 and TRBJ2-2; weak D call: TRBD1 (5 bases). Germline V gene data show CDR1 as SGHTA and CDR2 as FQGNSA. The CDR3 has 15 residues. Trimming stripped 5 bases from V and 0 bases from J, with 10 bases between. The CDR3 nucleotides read TGTGCCAGCAGCCCCGACAGACCGAACACCGGGGAGCTGTTTTTT. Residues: CASSPDRPNTGELFF. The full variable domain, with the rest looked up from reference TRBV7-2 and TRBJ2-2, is GAGVSQSPSNKVTEKGKDVELRCDPISGHTALYWYRQSLGQGLEFLIYFQGNSAPDKSGLPSDRFSAERTGGSVSTLTIQRTQQEDSAVYLCASSPDRPNTGELFFGEGSRLTVL.

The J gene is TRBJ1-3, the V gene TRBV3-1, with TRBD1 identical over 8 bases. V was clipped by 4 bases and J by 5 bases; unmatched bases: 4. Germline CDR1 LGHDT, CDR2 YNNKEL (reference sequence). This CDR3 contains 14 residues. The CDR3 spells CASSPGTGRNTIYF. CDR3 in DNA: TGTGCCAGCAGCCCCGGGACAGGAAGAAACACCATATATTTT.

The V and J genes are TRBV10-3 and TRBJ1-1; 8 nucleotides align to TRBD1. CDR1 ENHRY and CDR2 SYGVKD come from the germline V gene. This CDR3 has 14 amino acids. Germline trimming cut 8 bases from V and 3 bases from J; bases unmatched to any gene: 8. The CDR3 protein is CAISQGEGDTEAFF. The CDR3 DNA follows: TGTGCCATCTCACAGGGGGAAGGTGACACTGAAGCTTTCTTT.

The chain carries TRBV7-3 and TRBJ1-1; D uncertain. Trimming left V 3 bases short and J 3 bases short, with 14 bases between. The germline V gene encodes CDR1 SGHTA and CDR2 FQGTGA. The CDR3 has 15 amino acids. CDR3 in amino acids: CASSFVPGWHTEAFF. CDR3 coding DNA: TGTGCCAGCAGCTTCGTCCCGGGGTGGCACACTGAAGCTTTCTTT.

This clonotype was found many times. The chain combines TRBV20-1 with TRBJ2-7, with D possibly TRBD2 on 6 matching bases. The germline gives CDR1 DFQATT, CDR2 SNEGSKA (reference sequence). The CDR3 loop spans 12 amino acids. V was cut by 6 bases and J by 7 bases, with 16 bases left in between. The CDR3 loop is CSADGGGDEQYV. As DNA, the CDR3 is TGCAGTGCGGACGGTGGAGGGGATGAGCAGTACGTC.

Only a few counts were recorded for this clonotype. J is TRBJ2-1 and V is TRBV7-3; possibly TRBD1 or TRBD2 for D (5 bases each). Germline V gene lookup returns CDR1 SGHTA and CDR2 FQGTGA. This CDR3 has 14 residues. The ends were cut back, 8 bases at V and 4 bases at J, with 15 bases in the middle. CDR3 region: CASGAGTSYNEQFF. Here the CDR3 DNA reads TGTGCCAGCGGCGCCGGGACCTCTTACAATGAGCAGTTCTTC.

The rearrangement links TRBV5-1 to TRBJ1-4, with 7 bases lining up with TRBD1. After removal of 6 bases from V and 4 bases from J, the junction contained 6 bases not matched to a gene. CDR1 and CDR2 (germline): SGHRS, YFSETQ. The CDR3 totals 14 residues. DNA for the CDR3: TGCGCCAGCACCCCAGGGACAGTTAATGAAAAACTGTTTTTT. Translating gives CASTPGTVNEKLFF.

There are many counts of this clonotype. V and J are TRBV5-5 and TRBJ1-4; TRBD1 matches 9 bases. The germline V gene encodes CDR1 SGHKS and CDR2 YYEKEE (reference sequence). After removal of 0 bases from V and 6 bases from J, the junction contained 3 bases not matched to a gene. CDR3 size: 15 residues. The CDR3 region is CASSLGQGDYEKLFF. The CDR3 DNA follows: TGTGCCAGCAGCTTGGGACAGGGGGATTATGAAAAACTGTTTTTT.

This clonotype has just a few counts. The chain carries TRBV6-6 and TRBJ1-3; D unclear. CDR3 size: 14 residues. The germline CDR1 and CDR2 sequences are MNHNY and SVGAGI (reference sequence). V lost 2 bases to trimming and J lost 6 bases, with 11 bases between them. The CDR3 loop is CASSYTWEANTIYF. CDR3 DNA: TGTGCCAGCAGTTACACCTGGGAGGCAAACACCATATATTTT.

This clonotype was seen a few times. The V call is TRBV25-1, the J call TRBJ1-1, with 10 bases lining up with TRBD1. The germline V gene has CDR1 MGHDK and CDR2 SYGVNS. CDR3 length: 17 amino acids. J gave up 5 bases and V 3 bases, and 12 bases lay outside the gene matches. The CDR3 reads CASSEGGTGALWTEAFF. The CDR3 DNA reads TGTGCCAGCAGTGAGGGTGGGACAGGGGCCTTGTGGACTGAAGCTTTCTTT.

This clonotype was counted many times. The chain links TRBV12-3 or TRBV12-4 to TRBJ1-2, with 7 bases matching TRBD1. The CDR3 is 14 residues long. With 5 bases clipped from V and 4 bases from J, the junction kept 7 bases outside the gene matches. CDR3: CASSPQQGSYGYTF. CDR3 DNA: TGTGCCAGCAGTCCGCAACAGGGGAGCTATGGCTACACCTTC.

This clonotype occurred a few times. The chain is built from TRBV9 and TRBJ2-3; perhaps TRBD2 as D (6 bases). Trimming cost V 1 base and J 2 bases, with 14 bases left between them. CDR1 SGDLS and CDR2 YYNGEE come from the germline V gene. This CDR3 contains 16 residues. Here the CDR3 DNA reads TGTGCCAGCAGCGTATGGGGGACTGGAATCACAGATACGCAGTATTTT. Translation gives CASSVWGTGITDTQYF. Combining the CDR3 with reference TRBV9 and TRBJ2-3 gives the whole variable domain DSGVTQTPKHLITATGQRVTLRCSPRSGDLSVYWYQQSLDQGLQFLIQYYNGEERAKGNILERFSAQQFPDLHSELNLSSLELGDSALYFCASSVWGTGITDTQYFGPGTRLTVL.

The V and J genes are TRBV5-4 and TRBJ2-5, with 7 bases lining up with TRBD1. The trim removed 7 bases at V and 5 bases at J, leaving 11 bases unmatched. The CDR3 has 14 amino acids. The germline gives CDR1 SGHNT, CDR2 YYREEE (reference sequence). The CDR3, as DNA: TGTGCCAGCGCGCATCAGACAGGGATGGAGACCCAGTACTTC. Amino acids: CASAHQTGMETQYF. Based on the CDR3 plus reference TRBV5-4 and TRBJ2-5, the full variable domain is ETGVTQSPTHLIKTRGQQVTLRCSSQSGHNTVSWYQQALGQGPQFIFQYYREEENGRGNFPPRFSGLQFPNYSSELNVNALELDDSALYLCASAHQTGMETQYFGPGTRLLVL.

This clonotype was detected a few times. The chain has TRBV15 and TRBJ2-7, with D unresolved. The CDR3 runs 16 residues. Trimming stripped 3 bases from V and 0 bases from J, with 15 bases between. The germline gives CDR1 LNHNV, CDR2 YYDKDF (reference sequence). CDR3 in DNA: TGTGCCACCAGCAGCCCTCCGAACAGAATCTCCTACGAGCAGTACTTC. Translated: CATSSPPNRISYEQYF.

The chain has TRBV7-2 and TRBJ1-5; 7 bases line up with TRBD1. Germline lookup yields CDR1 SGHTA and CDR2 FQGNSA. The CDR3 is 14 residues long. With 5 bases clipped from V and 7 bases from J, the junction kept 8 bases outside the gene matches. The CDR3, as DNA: TGTGCCAGCAGCCTGCACAGGGGAGAACAGCCCCAGCATTTT. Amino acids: CASSLHRGEQPQHF.

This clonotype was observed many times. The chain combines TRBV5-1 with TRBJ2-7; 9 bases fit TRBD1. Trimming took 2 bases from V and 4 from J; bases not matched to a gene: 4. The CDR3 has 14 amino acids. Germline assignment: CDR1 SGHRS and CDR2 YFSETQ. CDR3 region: CASSFRTGEYEQYF. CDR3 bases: TGCGCCAGCAGCTTCCGGACAGGGGAGTACGAGCAGTACTTC.

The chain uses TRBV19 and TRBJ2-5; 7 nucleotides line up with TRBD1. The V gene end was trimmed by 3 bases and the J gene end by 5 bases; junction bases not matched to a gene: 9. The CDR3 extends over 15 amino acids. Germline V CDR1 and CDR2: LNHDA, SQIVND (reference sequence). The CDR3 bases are TGTGCCAGTAGTATCTCTCAGGGGGTCACGGAGACCCAGTACTTC. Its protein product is CASSISQGVTETQYF.

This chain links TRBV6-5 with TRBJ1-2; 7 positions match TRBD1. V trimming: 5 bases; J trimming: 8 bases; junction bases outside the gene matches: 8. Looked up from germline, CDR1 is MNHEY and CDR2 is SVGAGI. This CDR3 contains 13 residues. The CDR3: CASSPTGEIGYTF. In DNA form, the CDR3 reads TGTGCCAGCAGTCCTACAGGGGAAATCGGCTACACCTTC.

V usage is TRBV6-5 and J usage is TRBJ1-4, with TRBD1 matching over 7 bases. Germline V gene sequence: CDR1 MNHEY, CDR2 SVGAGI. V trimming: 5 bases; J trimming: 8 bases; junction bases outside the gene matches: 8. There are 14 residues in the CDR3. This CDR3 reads CASSRPGQREKLFF. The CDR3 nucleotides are TGTGCCAGCAGTCGACCGGGACAGAGGGAAAAACTGTTTTTT.

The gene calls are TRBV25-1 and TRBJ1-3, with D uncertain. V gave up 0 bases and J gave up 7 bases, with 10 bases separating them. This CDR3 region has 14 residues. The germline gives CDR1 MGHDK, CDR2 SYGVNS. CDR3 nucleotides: TGTGCCAGCAGTGAATATAATCGGCGCAACACCATATATTTT. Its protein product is CASSEYNRRNTIYF.

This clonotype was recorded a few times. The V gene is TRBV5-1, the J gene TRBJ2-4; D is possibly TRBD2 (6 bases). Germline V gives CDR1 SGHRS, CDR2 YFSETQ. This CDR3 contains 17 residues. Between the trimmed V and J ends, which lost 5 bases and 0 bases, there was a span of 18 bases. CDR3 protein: CASRWGYTSLAKNIQYF. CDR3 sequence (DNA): TGCGCCAGCAGATGGGGGTACACTAGCCTAGCCAAAAACATTCAGTACTTC.

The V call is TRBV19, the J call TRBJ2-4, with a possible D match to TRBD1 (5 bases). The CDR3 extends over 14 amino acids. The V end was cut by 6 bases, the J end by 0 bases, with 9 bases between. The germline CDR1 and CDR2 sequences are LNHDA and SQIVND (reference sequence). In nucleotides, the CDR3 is TGTGCCAGTAGGCCAGGGTCAGCCAAAAACATTCAGTACTTC. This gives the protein CASRPGSAKNIQYF.

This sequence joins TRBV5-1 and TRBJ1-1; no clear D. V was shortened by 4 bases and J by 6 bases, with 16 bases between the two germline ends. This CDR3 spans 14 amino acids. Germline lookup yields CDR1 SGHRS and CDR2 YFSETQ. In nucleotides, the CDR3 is TGCGCCAGCAGCCCAGGTGGTGCGGAGGCTGAAGCTTTCTTT. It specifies CASSPGGAEAEAFF.

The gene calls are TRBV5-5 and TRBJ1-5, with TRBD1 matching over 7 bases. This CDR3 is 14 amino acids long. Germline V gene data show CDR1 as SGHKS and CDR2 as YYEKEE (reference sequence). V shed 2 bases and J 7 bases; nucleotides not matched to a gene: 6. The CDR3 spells CASSLQGQNQPQHF. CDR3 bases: TGTGCCAGCAGCTTACAGGGGCAAAACCAGCCCCAGCATTTT.

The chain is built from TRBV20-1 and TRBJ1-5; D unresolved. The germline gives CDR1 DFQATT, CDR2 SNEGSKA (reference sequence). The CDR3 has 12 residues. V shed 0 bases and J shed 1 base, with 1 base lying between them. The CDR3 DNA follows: TGCAGTGCTAGAGAAAGCAATCAGCCCCAGCATTTT. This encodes CSARESNQPQHF.